Listed below are T cell receptor beta chains from one sample, sequenced in a study of Graves' ophthalmopathy and Graves' hyperthyroidism. Each CDR3 protein is one row after TCRdb ran MiXCR on the multiplex PCR reads. The repertoire holds just over 400,000 distinct CDR3 sequences, with under 25% as singletons. The sequenced sample was peripheral blood. The receptor set was obtained from a woman under 30 with stable Graves' hyperthyroidism. CDR3s include the opening cysteine and the closing phenylalanine or tryptophan. D genes are given only for firm matches. Clone size is given for some rows only: seen once, a few or many times, or a class if the clone is expanded.

d_call j_call clone_size v_call cdr3_nt cdr3_aa
TRBD2 TRBJ2-7 many TRBV6-1 TGTGCCAGCAGCTCCCCTAGCGGGAACCTACATCACGAGCAGTACTTC CASSSPSGNLHHEQYF
- TRBJ1-2 few TRBV5-1 TGCGCCAGCAGCTCGACAACCACCTCGGCTGGCTACACCTTC CASSSTTTSAGYTF
- TRBJ1-1 many TRBV5-1 TGCGCCAGCAGCTTGGCCTCGGCACGGACGAACACTGAAGCTTTCTTT CASSLASARTNTEAFF
TRBD2 TRBJ2-7 many TRBV30 TGTGCCTGGATCCGACTAGCGGGAGTATCCGACGAGCAGTACTTC CAWIRLAGVSDEQYF
- TRBJ2-7 many TRBV11-2 TGTGCCAGCAGCCCCAGAAGGACTGGGTGGTCCAACGAGCAGTACTTC CASSPRRTGWSNEQYF
- TRBJ2-7 many TRBV28 TGTGCCAGCAGTTCCCCCCTCGAGCAGTACTTC CASSSPLEQYF
- TRBJ1-5 - TRBV12-3/TRBV12-4 TGTGCCAGCAGTCGAAATGAAGGACAGCCCCAGCATTTT CASSRNEGQPQHF
- TRBJ2-5 many TRBV7-3 TGTGCCAGCAGCCAGGAGCAGGAAGGGACCCAGTACTTC CASSQEQEGTQYF
- TRBJ2-7 many TRBV4-1 TGCGCCAGCAGCCAAGATTTCAGGACCCTCCGATCCTACGAGCAGTACTTC CASSQDFRTLRSYEQYF
- TRBJ1-1 many TRBV10-2 TGCGCCAGCAGGCCACAGGGAGGGCGTGAAGCTTTCTTT CASRPQGGREAFF
- TRBJ1-1 many TRBV6-2/TRBV6-3 TGTGCCAGCAGTTACTTTCGGGGGAACACTGAAGCTTTCTTT CASSYFRGNTEAFF
TRBD1 TRBJ2-2 - TRBV25-1 TGTGCCACCGACAGGGGAGTGGAAACCGGGGAGCTGTTTTTT CATDRGVETGELFF
TRBD1 TRBJ1-1 many TRBV11-2 TGTGCCAGCAGCCGACAGGGGTTTTGGGACCCACCTGAAGCTTTCTTT CASSRQGFWDPPEAFF
TRBD1 TRBJ2-7 many TRBV11-2 TGTGCCAGCACCCCTCATCGCAGCGGACAGGGCTCCTACGAGCAGTACTTC CASTPHRSGQGSYEQYF
- TRBJ2-5 many TRBV29-1 TGCAGCGTTGGGGGGATTGGAGGAGAGACCCAGTACTTC CSVGGIGGETQYF
- TRBJ2-5 few TRBV12-3/TRBV12-4 TGTGCCAGCAGTTTAGCGCCTGGGACAATCCAAGAGACCCAGTACTTC CASSLAPGTIQETQYF
- TRBJ1-1 many TRBV28 TGTGCCAGCAGCCCCTTCAGGGCGGACACTGAAGCTTTCTTT CASSPFRADTEAFF
TRBD1 TRBJ2-5 many TRBV29-1 TGCAGCGTTGGGGGGACAGGGGCGATAGGAGAGACCCAGTACTTC CSVGGTGAIGETQYF
TRBD1 TRBJ2-7 many TRBV6-5 TGTGCCAGCAGTTACGAAGGGACAGGGTCCTACGAGCAGTACTTC CASSYEGTGSYEQYF
TRBD2 TRBJ2-2 many TRBV2 TGTGCCAGCAGTGGACTAGCGGGAGGGGTCGGGGAGCTGTTTTTT CASSGLAGGVGELFF
- TRBJ2-7 - TRBV28 TGTGCCAGCAGTTCAACAGGGTACTACGAGCAGTACTTC CASSSTGYYEQYF
- TRBJ1-2 few TRBV6-5 TGTGCCAGCAGTTACTCGAATGGCTACACCTTC CASSYSNGYTF
- TRBJ1-1 - TRBV20-1 TGCAGTGCTAGAGCGGGGGGAAGGGACACTGAAGCTTTCTTT CSARAGGRDTEAFF
- TRBJ1-2 - TRBV15 TGTGCCACCACAAAACGGGGCATGGATAACTATGGCTACACCTTC CATTKRGMDNYGYTF
- TRBJ1-3 many TRBV11-2 TGTGCCAGCAGCTCAATCCCGGGAAACACCATATATTTT CASSSIPGNTIYF